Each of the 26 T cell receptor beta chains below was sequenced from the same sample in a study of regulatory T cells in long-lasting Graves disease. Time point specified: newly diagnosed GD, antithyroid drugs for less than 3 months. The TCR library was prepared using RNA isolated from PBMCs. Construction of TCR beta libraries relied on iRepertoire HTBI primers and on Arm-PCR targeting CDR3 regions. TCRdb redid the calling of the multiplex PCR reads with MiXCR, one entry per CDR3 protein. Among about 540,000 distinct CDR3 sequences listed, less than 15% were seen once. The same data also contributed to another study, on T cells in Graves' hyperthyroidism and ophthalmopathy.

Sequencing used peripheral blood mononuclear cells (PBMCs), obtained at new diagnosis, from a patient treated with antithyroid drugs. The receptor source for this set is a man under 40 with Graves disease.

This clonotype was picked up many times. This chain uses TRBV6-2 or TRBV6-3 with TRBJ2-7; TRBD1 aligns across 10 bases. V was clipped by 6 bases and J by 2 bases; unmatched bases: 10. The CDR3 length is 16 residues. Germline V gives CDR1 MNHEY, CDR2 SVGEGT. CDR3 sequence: CASSQEGTGAAYEQYF. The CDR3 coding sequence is TGTGCCAGCAGCCAAGAAGGGACAGGGGCCGCCTACGAGCAGTACTTC.

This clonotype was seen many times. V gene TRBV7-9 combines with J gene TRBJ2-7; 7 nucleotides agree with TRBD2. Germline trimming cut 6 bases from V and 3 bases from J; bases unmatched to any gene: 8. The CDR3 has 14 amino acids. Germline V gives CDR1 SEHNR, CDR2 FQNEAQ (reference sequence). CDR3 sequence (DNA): TGTGCCAGCAGAGGCCCTAGCGGAGACTACGAGCAGTACTTC. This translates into CASRGPSGDYEQYF.

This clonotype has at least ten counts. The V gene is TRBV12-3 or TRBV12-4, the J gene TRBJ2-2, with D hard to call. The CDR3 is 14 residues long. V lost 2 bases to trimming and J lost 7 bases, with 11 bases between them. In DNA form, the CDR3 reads TGTGCCAGCAGTTTAAGTGGCGGAAACGGGGAGCTGTTTTTT. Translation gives CASSLSGGNGELFF.

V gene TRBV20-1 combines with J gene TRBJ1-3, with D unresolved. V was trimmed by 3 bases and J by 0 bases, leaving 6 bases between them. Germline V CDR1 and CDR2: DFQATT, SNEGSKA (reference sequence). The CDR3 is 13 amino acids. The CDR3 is CSASVSSGNTIYF. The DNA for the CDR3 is TGCAGTGCTAGTGTCAGCTCTGGAAACACCATATATTTT.

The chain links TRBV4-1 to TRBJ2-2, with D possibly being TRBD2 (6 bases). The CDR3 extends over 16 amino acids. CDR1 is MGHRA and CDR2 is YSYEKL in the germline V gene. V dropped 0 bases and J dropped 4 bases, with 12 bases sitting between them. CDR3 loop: CASSQDEGLPTGELFF. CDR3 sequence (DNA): TGCGCCAGCAGCCAAGATGAAGGACTACCCACCGGGGAGCTGTTTTTT.

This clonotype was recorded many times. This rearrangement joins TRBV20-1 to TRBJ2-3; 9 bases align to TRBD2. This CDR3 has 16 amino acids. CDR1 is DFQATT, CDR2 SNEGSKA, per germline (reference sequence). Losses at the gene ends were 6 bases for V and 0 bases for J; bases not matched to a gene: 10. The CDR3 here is CSAPSGGRASTDTQYF. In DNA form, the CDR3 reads TGCAGTGCCCCAAGCGGCGGGAGGGCTAGCACAGATACGCAGTATTTT.

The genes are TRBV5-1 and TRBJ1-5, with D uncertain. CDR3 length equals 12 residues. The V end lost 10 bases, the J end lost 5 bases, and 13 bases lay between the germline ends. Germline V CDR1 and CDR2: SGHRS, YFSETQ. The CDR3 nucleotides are TGCGCCCAACGGGAAGGGTATCAGCCCCAGCATTTT. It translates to CAQREGYQPQHF.

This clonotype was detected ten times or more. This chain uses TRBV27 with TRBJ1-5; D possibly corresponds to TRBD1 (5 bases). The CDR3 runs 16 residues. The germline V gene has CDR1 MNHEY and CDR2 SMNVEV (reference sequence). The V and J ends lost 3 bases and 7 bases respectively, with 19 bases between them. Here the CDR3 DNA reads TGTGCCAGCAGTTTTAACGGGGACCCTCAGGGCCAGCCCCAGCATTTT. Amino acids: CASSFNGDPQGQPQHF.

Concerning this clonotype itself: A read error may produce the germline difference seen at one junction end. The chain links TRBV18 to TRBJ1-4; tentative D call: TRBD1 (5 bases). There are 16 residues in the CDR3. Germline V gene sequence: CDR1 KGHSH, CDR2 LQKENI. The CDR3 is CANSRVDRTTNEKLFF. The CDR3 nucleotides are TGTGCCAACTCACGGGTCGACAGAACAACTAATGAAAAACTGTTTTTT. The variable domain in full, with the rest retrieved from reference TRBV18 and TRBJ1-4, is NAGVMQNPRHLVRRRGQEARLRCSPMKGHSHVYWYRQLPEEGLKFMVYLQKENIIDESGMPKERFSAEFPKEGPSILRIQQVVRGDSAAYFCANSRVDRTTNEKLFFGSGTQLSVL.

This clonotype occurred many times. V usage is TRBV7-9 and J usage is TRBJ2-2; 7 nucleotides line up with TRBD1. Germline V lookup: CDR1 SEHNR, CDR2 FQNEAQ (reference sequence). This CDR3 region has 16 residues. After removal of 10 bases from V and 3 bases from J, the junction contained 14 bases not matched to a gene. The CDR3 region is CATGRNRDRYTGELFF. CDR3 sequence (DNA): TGTGCCACCGGCCGTAACCGGGACAGATACACCGGGGAGCTGTTTTTT.

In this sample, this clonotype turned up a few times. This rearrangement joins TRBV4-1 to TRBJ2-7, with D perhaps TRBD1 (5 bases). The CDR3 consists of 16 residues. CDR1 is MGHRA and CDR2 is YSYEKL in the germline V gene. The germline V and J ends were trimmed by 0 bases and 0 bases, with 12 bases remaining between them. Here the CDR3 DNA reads TGCGCCAGCAGCCAAGATACAGGAGCCCCCTCCTACGAGCAGTACTTC. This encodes CASSQDTGAPSYEQYF.

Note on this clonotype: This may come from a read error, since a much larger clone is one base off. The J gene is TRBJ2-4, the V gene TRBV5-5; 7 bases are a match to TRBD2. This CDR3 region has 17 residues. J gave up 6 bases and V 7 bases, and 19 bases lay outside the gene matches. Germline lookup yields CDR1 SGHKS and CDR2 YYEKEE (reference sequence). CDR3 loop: CASSPIGASGMGNIQYF. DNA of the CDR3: TGTGCCAGCTCACCAATCGGGGCTAGCGGTATGGGAAACATTCAGTACTTC.

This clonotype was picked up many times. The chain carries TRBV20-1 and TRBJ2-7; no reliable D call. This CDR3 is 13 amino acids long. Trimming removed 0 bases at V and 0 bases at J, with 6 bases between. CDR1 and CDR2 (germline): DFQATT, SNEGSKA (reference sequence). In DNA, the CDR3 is TGCAGTGCTAGAGATGACGTCTCCTACGAGCAGTACTTC. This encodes CSARDDVSYEQYF.

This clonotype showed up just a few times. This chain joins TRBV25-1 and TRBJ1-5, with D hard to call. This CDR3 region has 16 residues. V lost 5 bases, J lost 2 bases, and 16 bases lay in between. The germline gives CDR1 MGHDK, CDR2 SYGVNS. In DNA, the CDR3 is TGTGCCAGCAGTAAAGGAGAGCAATCAGGCAATCAGCCCCAGCATTTT. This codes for CASSKGEQSGNQPQHF.

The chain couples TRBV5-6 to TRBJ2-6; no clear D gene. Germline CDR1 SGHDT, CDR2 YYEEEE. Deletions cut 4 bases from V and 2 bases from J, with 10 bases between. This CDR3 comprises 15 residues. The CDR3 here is CASSPGFPGANVLTF. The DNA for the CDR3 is TGTGCCAGCAGCCCAGGATTCCCTGGGGCCAACGTCCTGACTTTC.

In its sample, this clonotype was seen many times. CDR3 region: CSAFRDSSYEQYF. For the CDR3, the DNA is TGCAGTGCTTTCCGGGACAGCTCCTACGAGCAGTACTTC. The rearrangement links TRBV20-1 to TRBJ2-7, with 7 bases that match TRBD1. Unmatched junction bases numbered 4, after V lost 5 bases and J lost 0 bases. CDR1 and CDR2 (germline): DFQATT, SNEGSKA (reference sequence). The CDR3 loop spans 13 amino acids.

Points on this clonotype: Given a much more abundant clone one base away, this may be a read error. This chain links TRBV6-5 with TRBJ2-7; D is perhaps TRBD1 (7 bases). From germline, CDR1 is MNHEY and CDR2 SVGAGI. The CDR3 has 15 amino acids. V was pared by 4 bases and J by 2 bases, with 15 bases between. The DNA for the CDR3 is TGTGCCAGCAGTTTCGACAGGGACTCCACCTACGAGCAGTACTTC. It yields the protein CASSFDRDSTYEQYF.

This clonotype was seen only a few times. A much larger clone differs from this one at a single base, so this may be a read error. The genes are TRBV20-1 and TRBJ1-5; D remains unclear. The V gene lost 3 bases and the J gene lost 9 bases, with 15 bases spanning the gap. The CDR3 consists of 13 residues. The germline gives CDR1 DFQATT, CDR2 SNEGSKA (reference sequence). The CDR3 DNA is TGCAGTGCTAGCCGGAGAGCAGATCGGCCCCAGCATTTT. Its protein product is CSASRRADRPQHF.

CDR3 nucleotides: TGCGCCAGCAGTCGCACCGGGACAGGGAATGAAAAACTGTTTTTT. Translated: CASSRTGTGNEKLFF. The chain couples TRBV5-1 to TRBJ1-4, with TRBD1 identical over 9 bases. The germline V gene has CDR1 SGHRS and CDR2 YFSETQ. This CDR3 is built from 15 residues. Losses at the gene ends were 5 bases for V and 5 bases for J; bases not matched to a gene: 7.

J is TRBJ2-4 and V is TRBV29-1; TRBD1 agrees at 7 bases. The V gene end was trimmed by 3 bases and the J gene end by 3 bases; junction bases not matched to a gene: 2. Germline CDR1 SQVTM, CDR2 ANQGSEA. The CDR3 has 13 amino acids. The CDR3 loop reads CSVDDRVKNIQYF. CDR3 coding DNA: TGCAGCGTTGATGACAGGGTCAAAAACATTCAGTACTTC.

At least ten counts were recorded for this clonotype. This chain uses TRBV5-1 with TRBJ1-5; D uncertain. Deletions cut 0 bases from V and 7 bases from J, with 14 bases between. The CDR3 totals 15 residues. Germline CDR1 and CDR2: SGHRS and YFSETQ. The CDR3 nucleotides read TGCGCCAGCAGCTTGGACTCCCTAGCGGGCCAGCCCCAGCATTTT. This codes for CASSLDSLAGQPQHF.

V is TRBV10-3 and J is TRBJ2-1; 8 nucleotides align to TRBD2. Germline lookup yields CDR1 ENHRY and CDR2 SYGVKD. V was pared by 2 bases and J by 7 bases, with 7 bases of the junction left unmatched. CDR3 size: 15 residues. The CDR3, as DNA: TGTGCCATCAGTGAGCCGGGACGGGGGGGAAATGAGCAGTTCTTC. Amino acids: CAISEPGRGGNEQFF.

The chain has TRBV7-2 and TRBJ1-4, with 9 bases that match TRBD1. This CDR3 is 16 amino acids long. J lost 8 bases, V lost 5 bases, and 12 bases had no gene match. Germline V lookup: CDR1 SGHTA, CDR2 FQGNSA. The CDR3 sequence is CASSPARTGVEEKLFF. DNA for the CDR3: TGTGCCAGCAGCCCCGCTAGGACAGGGGTAGAGGAAAAACTGTTTTTT.

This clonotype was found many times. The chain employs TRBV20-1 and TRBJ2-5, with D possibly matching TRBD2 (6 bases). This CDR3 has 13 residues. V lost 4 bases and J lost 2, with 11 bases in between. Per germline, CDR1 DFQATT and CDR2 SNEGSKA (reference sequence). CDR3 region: CSANLAFQETQYF. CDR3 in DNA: TGCAGTGCTAACCTAGCGTTTCAAGAGACCCAGTACTTC.

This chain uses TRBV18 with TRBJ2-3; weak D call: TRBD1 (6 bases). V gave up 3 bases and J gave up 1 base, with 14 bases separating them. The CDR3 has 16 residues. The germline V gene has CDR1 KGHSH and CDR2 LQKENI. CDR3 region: CASSPPTRGGTDTQYF. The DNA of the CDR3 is TGTGCCAGCTCACCCCCAACCAGGGGAGGCACAGATACGCAGTATTTT.

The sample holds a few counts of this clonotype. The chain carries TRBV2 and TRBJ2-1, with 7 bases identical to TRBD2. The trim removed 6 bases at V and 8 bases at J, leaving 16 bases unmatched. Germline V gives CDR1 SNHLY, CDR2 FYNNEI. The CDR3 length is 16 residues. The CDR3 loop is CASSQFTGLVADEQFF. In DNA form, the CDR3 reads TGTGCCAGCAGCCAATTTACAGGACTAGTTGCCGATGAGCAGTTCTTC.